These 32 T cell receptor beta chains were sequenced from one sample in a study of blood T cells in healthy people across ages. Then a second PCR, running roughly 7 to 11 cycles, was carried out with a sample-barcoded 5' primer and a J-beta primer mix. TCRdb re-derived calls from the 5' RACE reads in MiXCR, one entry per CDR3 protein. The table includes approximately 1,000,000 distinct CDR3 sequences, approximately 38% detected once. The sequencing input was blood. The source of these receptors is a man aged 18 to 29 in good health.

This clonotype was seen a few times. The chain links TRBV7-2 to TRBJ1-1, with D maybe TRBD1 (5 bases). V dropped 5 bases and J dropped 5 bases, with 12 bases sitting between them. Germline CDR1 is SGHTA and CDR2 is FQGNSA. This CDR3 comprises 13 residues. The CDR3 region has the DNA TGTGCCAGCAGCGAAGTAAAGGGGACTGAAGCTTTCTTT. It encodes CASSEVKGTEAFF.

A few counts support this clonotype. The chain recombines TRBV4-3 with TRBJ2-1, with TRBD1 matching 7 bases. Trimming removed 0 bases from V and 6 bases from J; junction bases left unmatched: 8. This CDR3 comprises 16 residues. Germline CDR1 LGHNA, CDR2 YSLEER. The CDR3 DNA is TGCGCCAGCAGCCAAGAAAGGGGACAGAGCTTCAATGAGCAGTTCTTC. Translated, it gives CASSQERGQSFNEQFF.

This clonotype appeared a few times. The DNA of the CDR3 is TGTGCCATCAGTGGTACGCAGGGGAAGGGGAAGATGAACACTGAAGCTTTCTTT. It encodes CAISGTQGKGKMNTEAFF. The chain is built from TRBV10-3 and TRBJ1-1; tentatively, D is TRBD1 (6 bases). Germline CDR1 is ENHRY and CDR2 is SYGVKD. The germline V and J ends were trimmed by 4 bases and 0 bases, with 21 bases remaining between them. This CDR3 region has 18 residues.

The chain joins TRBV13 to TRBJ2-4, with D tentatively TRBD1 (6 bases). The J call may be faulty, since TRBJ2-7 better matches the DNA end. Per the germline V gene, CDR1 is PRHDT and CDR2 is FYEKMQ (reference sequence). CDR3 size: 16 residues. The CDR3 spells CASSLKGEYRLYEQYF. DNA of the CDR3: TGTGCCAGCAGCTTAAAGGGGGAATACAGGCTCTACGAGCAGTACTTC.

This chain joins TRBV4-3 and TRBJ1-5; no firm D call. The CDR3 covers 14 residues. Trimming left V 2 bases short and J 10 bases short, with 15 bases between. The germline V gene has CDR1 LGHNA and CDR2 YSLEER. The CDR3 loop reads CASSQTYGVSPQHF. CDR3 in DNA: TGCGCCAGCAGCCAAACATACGGGGTCAGTCCCCAGCATTTT.

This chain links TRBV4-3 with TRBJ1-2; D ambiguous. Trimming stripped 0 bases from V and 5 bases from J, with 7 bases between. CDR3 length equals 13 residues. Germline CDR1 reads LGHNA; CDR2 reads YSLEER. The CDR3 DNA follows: TGCGCCAGCAGCCAAGATAATTGGTATGGCTACACCTTC. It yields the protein CASSQDNWYGYTF.

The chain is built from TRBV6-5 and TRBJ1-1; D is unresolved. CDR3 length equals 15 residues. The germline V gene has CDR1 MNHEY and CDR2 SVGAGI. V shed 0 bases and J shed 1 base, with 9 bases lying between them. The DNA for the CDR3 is TGTGCCAGCAGTTACTCGATAGTAGAGAACACTGAAGCTTTCTTT. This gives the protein CASSYSIVENTEAFF.

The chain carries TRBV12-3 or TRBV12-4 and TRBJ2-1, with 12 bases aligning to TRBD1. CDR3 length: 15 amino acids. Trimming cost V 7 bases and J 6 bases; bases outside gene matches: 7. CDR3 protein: CASKWGQGAVNEQFF. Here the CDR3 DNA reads TGTGCCAGCAAATGGGGACAGGGGGCTGTCAATGAGCAGTTCTTC.

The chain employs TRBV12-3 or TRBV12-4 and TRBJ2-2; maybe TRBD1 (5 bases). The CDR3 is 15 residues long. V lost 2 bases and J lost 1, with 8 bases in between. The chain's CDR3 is CASSLRQRNTGELFF. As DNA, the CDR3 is TGTGCCAGCAGTTTAAGACAGAGGAACACCGGGGAGCTGTTTTTT.

The CDR3 DNA reads TGTGCCAGCAGTCAAATATCAGGGGATGGGACCCAGTACTTC. Encoded protein: CASSQISGDGTQYF. The chain employs TRBV25-1 and TRBJ2-5; D may be TRBD1 (6 bases). Germline assignment: CDR1 MGHDK and CDR2 SYGVNS. The CDR3 totals 14 residues. Trimming cost V 5 bases and J 7 bases, with 17 bases left between them.

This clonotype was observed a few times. In DNA form, the CDR3 reads TGCAGCGTTGAAGAGTATCGGGACACTGGCTACACCTTC. As protein: CSVEEYRDTGYTF. The chain recombines TRBV29-1 with TRBJ1-2; D may be TRBD1 (6 bases). Trimming cost V 0 bases and J 7 bases, with 12 bases left between them. The length of the CDR3 is 13 residues. Per germline, CDR1 SQVTM and CDR2 ANQGSEA.

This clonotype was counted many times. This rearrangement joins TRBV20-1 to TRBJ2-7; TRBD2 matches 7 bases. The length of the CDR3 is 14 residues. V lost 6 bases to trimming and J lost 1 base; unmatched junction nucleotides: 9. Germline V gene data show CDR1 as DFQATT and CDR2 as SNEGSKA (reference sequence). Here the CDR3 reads CSARDYLTSYEQYF. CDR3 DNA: TGCAGTGCCCGGGACTACTTGACTTCCTACGAGCAGTACTTC.

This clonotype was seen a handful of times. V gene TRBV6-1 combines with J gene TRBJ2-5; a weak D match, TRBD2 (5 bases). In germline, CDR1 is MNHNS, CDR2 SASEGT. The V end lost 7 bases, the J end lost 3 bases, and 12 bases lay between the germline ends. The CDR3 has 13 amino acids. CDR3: CASTTWGEETQYF. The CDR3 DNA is TGTGCCAGCACAACGTGGGGAGAAGAGACCCAGTACTTC.

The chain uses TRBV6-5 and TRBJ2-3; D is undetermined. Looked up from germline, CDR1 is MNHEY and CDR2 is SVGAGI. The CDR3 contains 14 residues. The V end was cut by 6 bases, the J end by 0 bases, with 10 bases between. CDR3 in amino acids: CASSAAQSTDTQYF. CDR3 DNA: TGTGCCAGCAGCGCCGCACAAAGCACAGATACGCAGTATTTT.

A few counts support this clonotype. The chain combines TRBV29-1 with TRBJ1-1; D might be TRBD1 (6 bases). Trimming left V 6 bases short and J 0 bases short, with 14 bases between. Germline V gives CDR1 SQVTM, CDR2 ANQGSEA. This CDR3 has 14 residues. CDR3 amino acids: CSVRQVLLNTEAFF. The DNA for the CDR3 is TGCAGCGTCAGACAGGTTCTTTTGAACACTGAAGCTTTCTTT.

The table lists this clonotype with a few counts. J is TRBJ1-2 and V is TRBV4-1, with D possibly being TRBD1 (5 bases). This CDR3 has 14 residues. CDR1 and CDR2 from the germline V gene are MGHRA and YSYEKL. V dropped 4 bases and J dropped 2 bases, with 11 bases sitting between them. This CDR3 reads CASSPDQGNYGYTF. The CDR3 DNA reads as TGCGCCAGCAGCCCAGACCAGGGAAACTATGGCTACACCTTC.

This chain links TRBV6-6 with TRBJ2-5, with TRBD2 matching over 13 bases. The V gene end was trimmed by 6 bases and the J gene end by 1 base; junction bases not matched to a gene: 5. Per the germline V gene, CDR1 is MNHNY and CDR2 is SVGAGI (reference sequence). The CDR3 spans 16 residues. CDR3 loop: CASSRTSGGFQETQYF. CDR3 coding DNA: TGTGCCAGCAGCCGGACTAGCGGGGGATTCCAAGAGACCCAGTACTTC.

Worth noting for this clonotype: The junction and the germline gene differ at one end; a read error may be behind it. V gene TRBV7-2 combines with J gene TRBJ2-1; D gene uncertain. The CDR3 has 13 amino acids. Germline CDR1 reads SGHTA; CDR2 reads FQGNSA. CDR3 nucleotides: TGTGCCGGCAGCTTAGCAAGGAACAATGAGCAGTTCTTC. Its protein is CAGSLARNNEQFF.

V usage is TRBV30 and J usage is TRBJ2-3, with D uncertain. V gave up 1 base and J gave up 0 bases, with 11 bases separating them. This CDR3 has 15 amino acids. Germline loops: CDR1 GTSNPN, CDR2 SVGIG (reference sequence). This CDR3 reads CAWSGRRISTDTQYF. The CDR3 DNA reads TGTGCCTGGAGTGGAAGACGGATTAGCACAGATACGCAGTATTTT.

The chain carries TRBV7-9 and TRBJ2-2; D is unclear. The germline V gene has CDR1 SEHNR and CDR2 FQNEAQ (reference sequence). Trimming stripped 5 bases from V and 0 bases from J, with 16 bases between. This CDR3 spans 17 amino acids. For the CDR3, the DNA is TGTGCCAGCAGCCCCACAGAGCAGAATCCGAACACCGGGGAGCTGTTTTTT. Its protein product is CASSPTEQNPNTGELFF.

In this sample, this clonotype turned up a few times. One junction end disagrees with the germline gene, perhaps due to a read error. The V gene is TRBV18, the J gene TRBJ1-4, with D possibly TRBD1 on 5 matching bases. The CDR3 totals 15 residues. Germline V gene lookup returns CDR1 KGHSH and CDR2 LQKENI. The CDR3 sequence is CACSPRSGQGEKLFF. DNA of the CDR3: TGTGCCTGCTCACCACGTTCAGGGCAAGGCGAAAAACTGTTTTTT.

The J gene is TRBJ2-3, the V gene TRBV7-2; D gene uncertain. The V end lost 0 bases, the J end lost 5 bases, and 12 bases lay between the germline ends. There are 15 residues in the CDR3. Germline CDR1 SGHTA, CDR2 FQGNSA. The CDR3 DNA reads TGTGCCAGCAGCTTAGCGGGCACAGTTGGAGATACGCAGTATTTT. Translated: CASSLAGTVGDTQYF.

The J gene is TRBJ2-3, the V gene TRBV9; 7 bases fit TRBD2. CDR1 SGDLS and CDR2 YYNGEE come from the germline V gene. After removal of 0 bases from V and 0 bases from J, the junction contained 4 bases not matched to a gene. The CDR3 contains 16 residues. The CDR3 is CASSVDSGASTDTQYF. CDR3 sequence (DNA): TGTGCCAGCAGCGTAGACAGCGGGGCAAGCACAGATACGCAGTATTTT.

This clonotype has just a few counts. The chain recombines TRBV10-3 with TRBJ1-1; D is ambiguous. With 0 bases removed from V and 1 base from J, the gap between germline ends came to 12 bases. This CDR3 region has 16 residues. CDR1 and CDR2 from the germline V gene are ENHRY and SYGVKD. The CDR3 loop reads CAISESIVMGNTEAFF. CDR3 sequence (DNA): TGTGCCATCAGTGAGTCGATTGTTATGGGGAACACTGAAGCTTTCTTT.

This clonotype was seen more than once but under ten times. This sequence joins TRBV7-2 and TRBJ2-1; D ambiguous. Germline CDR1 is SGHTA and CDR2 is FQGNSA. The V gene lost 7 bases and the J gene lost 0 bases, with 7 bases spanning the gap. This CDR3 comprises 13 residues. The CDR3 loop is CASTESSYNEQFF. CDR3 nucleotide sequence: TGTGCCAGCACCGAAAGCTCCTACAATGAGCAGTTCTTC.

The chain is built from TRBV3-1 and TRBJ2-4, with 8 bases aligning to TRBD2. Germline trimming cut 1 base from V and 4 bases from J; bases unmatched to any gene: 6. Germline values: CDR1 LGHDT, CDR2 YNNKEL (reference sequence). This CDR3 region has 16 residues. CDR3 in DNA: TGTGCCAGCAGCCAAGTCGCGGGGGGCTGGAAAAACATTCAGTACTTC. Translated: CASSQVAGGWKNIQYF.

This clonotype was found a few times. CDR3 DNA: TGTGCCAGCAGCCAAGATGGGGGGTTGGCAGATACGCAGTATTTT. Translating it yields CASSQDGGLADTQYF. This sequence joins TRBV14 and TRBJ2-3; TRBD2 might be the D (6 bases). The CDR3 is 15 amino acids. Germline CDR1 SGHDN, CDR2 FVKESK. Trimming cost V 0 bases and J 4 bases, with 11 bases left between them.

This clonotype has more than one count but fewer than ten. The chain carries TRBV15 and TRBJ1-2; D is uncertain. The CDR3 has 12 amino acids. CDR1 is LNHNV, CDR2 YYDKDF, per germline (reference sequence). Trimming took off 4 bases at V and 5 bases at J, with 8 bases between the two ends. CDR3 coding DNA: TGTGCCACCAGCACGGGCCAGTATGGCTACACCTTC. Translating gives CATSTGQYGYTF.

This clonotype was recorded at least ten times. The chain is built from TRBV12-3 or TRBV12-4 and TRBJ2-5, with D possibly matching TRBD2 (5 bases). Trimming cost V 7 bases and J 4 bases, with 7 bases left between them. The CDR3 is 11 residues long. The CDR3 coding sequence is TGTGCCAGCATGAGGGTAGAGACCCAGTACTTC. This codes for CASMRVETQYF.

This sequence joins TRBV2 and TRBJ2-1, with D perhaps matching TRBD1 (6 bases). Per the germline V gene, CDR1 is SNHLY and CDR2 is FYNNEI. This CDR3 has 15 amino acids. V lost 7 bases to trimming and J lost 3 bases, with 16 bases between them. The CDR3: CASISRDTHYNEQFF. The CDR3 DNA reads TGTGCCAGCATTTCCCGGGACACGCACTACAATGAGCAGTTCTTC.

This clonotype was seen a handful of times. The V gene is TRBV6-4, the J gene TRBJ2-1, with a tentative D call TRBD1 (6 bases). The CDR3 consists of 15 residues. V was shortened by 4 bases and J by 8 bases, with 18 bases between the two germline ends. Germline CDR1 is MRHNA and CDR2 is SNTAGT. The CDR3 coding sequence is TGTGCCAGCAGTGTGGGGGCTTCTCGTGTGGATGAGCAGTTCTTC. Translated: CASSVGASRVDEQFF.

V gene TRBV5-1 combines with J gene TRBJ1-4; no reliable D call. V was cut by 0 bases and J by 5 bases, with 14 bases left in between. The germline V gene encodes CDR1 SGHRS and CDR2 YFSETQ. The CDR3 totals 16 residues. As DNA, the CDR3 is TGCGCCAGCAGCTTGGCCATCGGAATAGGGAATGAAAAACTGTTTTTT. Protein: CASSLAIGIGNEKLFF.